This TCR beta chain was recorded in a study of beta chain features in type 1 diabetes. V was trimmed by 1 base and J by 1 base, leaving 9 bases between them. Germline CDR1 reads LNHNV; CDR2 reads YYDKDF (reference sequence). The CDR3 extends over 15 amino acids. CD45RO/CCR7/CD25/CD127/CD95/CD27 staining was used to isolate CD4+ naive, central memory, regulatory and stem cell-like memory cells by sorting. Every bit of the isolated RNA underwent reverse transcription, so sequencing read expressed TCRB transcripts. Libraries were prepared by immunoSEQ multiplex PCR; TCRdb keeps only in-frame clonotypes and omits some of them. This table holds 400,000 to 600,000 clones, about 29% found once.

This sequence originates from a man between 18 and 35 years old in good health. V usage is TRBV15 and J usage is TRBJ2-3; D ambiguous. The sample taken for sequencing was naive CD4+ T cells from blood. CDR3 amino acids: CATSRASTGTDTQYF. The CDR3 coding sequence is TGTGCCACCAGCAGAGCTAGTACTGGCACAGATACGCAGTATTTT.